These 7 T cell receptor beta chains were all obtained from the same sample, sequenced in a study of T cell changes during pregnancy in multiple sclerosis. Some clones are missing from TCRdb's copy, which holds only in-frame ones; the method was immunoSEQ multiplex PCR. Among tens of thousands of clones listed, approximately 94% were seen once. The sample was CD8+ T cells from peripheral blood mononuclear cells, taken before pregnancy. The receptors were gathered from a female donor with multiple sclerosis, enrolled in a pregnancy study.

This rearrangement joins TRBV19 to TRBJ2-1; 9 bases are a match to TRBD2. The CDR3 has 16 residues. V gave up 6 bases and J gave up 8 bases; unmatched junction bases: 14. From germline, CDR1 is LNHDA and CDR2 SQIVND (reference sequence). This CDR3 is CASRDVQVAGVDEQFF. As DNA, the CDR3 is TGTGCCAGTAGGGACGTTCAGGTAGCGGGAGTCGATGAGCAGTTCTTC.

This clone was detected only once. J is TRBJ1-1 and V is TRBV6-5, with 7 bases matching TRBD1. With V trimmed by 6 bases and J by 5 bases, 6 bases remained unmatched. Germline CDR1 reads MNHEY; CDR2 reads SVGAGI. The CDR3 loop spans 13 amino acids. The CDR3: CASSPTGRTEAFF. The CDR3 DNA is TGTGCCAGCAGCCCGACAGGGCGGACTGAAGCTTTCTTT.

V gene TRBV7-9 combines with J gene TRBJ2-1, with 10 bases that match TRBD1. V lost 5 bases and J lost 8; bases outside the gene matches: 0. Germline assignment: CDR1 SEHNR and CDR2 FQNEAQ (reference sequence). This CDR3 is 12 amino acids long. The CDR3 is CASSGTGDEQFF. CDR3 DNA: TGTGCCAGCAGCGGGACAGGGGATGAGCAGTTCTTC.

The J gene is TRBJ1-1, the V gene TRBV10-2; no clear D. This CDR3 contains 13 residues. The V gene's germline CDR1 is WSHSY and CDR2 SAAADI. V was cut by 8 bases and J by 4 bases, with 14 bases left in between. The CDR3 sequence is CASEATGGTEAFF. CDR3 sequence (DNA): TGCGCCAGCGAGGCTACCGGCGGCACTGAAGCTTTCTTT.

The V call is TRBV10-2, the J call TRBJ1-1; D is uncertain. CDR3 length equals 14 residues. CDR1 and CDR2 from the germline V gene are WSHSY and SAAADI. Trimming left V 2 bases short and J 0 bases short, with 7 bases between. As DNA, the CDR3 is TGCGCCAGCAGTGAGCTGAGTATGAACACTGAAGCTTTCTTT. Its translation: CASSELSMNTEAFF.

The J gene is TRBJ2-7, the V gene TRBV6-1, with 7 nucleotides matching TRBD2. This CDR3 spans 13 amino acids. Germline lookup yields CDR1 MNHNS and CDR2 SASEGT. J lost 2 bases, V lost 7 bases, and 5 bases had no gene match. The chain's CDR3 is CASNGGSTYEQYF. The CDR3 DNA is TGTGCCAGCAATGGCGGGAGTACCTACGAGCAGTACTTC.

The chain combines TRBV2 with TRBJ2-1; 8 positions agree with TRBD2. The V gene end was trimmed by 7 bases and the J gene end by 9 bases; junction bases not matched to a gene: 29. The CDR3 totals 20 residues. The germline gives CDR1 SNHLY, CDR2 FYNNEI. The CDR3 nucleotides are TGTGCCAGCATTCCCGGGACTAGTGCCCCACCCGGTACATGGAAAGGTGAGCAGTTCTTC. It translates to CASIPGTSAPPGTWKGEQFF.